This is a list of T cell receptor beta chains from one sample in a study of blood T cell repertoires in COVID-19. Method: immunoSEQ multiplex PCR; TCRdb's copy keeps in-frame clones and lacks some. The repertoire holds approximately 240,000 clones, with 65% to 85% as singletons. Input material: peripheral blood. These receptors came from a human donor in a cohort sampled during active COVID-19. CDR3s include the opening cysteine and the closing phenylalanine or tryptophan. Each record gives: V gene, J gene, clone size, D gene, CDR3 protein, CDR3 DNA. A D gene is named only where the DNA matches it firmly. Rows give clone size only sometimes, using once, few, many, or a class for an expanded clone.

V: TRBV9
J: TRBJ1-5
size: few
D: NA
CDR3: CASSVGGFDQPQHF
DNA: TGTGCCAGCAGCGTGGGAGGCTTCGATCAGCCCCAGCATTTT

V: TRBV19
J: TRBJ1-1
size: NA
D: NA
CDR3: CASRLGASRTEAFF
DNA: TGTGCCAGTAGATTGGGGGCATCTAGAACTGAAGCTTTCTTT

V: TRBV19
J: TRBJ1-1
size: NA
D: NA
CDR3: CASSIDLHGQGKNTEAFF
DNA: TGTGCCAGTAGTATAGACCTACATGGGCAGGGAAAGAACACTGAAGCTTTCTTT

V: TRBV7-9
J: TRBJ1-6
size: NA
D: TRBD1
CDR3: CASSLDRVNSPLHF
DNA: TGTGCCAGCAGCCTAGACAGGGTTAATTCACCCCTCCACTTT

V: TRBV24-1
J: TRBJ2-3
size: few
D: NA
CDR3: CATSDFTGGLDTDTQYF
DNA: TGTGCCACCAGTGATTTTACTGGGGGCTTAGACACAGATACGCAGTATTTT

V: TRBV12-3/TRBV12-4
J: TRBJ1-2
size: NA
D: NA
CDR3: CASSPRSSRGYTF
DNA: TGTGCCAGCAGTCCCCGGTCATCGCGAGGCTACACCTTC

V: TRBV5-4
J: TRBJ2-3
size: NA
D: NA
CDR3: CASSPSAGSTDTQYF
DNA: TGTGCCAGCAGCCCGAGCGCGGGAAGCACAGATACGCAGTATTTT

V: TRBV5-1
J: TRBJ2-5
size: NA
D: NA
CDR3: CASSLDWAGETQYF
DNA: TGCGCCAGCAGCTTGGATTGGGCAGGAGAGACCCAGTACTTC

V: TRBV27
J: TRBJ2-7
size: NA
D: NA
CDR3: CASSLISGFYEQYF
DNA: TGTGCCAGCAGTTTAATAAGCGGATTCTACGAGCAGTACTTC

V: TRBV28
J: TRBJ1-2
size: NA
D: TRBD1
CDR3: CASSQLDRGVYGYTF
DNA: TGTGCCAGCAGTCAGCTCGACAGGGGGGTCTATGGCTACACCTTC

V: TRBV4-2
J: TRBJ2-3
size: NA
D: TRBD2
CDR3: CASSRLAGGAGMADTQYF
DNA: TGTGCCAGCAGCCGGTTAGCGGGAGGCGCCGGTATGGCAGATACGCAGTATTTT

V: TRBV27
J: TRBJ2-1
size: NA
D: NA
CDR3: CASSLLAYNEQFF
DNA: TGTGCCAGCAGTTTACTAGCTTACAATGAGCAGTTCTTC

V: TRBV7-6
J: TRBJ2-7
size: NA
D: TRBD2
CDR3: CASSLERGEYEQYF
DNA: TGTGCCAGCAGCTTAGAACGGGGGGAATACGAGCAGTACTTC

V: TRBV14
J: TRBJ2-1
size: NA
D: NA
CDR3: CASSQVLGLGEQFF
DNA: TGTGCCAGCAGCCAAGTCTTGGGACTTGGTGAGCAGTTCTTC

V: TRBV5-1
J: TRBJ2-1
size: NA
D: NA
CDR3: CASSRGSYNEQFF
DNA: TGCGCCAGCTCCCGAGGATCCTACAATGAGCAGTTCTTC

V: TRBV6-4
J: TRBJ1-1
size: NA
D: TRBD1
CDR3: CASKPTGANTEAFF
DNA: TGTGCCAGCAAGCCGACAGGGGCGAACACTGAAGCTTTCTTT

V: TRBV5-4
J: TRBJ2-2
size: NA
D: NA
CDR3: CASSLDGRVTGELFF
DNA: TGTGCCAGCAGCTTGGACGGGAGAGTAACCGGGGAGCTGTTTTTT

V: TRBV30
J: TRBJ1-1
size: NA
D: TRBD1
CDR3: CAWVGQENTEAFF
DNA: TGTGCCTGGGTGGGACAGGAGAACACTGAAGCTTTCTTT

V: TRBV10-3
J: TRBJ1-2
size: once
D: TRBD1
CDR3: CAISESLDRGQGYTF
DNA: TGTGCCATCAGTGAGTCCTTGGACAGGGGGCAAGGCTACACCTTC

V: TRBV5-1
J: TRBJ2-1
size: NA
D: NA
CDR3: CASSSQQVEQFF
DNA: TGCGCCAGCAGCAGCCAACAGGTTGAGCAGTTCTTC

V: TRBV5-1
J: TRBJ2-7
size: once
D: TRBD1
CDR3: CASSPTTGASYEQYF
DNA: TGCGCCAGCAGCCCAACGACAGGGGCGTCCTACGAGCAGTACTTC

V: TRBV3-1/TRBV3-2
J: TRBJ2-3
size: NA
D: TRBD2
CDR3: CASSPGVAGAADTQYF
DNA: TGTGCCAGCAGCCCCGGCGTAGCGGGAGCAGCAGATACGCAGTATTTT

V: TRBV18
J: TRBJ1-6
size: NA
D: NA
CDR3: CASSEKVDSPLHF
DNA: TGTGCCAGCTCGGAGAAGGTTGATTCACCCCTCCACTTT

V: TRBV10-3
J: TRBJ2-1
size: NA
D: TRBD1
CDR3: CAISDQTGYEQFF
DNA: TGTGCCATCAGTGATCAGACAGGGTATGAGCAGTTCTTC

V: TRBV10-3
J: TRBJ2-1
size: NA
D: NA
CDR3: CAISESSKGARGFF
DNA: TGTGCCATCAGTGAGTCTAGTAAGGGAGCCCGTGGGTTCTTC

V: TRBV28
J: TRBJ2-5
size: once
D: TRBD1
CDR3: CASRTAGQGTETQYF
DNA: TGTGCCAGCAGGACCGCTGGACAGGGTACGGAGACCCAGTACTTC

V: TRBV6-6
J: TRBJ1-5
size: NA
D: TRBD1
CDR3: CATCQGERNQPQHF
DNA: TGTGCCACCTGCCAGGGGGAGAGGAATCAGCCCCAGCATTTT

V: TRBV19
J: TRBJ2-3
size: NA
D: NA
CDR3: CASSPLLRGDTQYF
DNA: TGTGCCAGTAGTCCACTCTTACGCGGAGATACGCAGTATTTT

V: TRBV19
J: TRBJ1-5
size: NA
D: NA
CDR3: CASSIDSRDQPQHF
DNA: TGTGCCAGTAGTATAGACAGTCGGGATCAGCCCCAGCATTTT

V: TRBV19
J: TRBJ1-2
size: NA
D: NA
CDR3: CASSSPSGQGISYGYTF
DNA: TGTGCCAGTAGTAGTCCCTCGGGGCAGGGGATTTCTTATGGCTACACCTTC

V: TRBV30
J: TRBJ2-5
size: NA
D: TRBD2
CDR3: CACPLSAGGETQYF
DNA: TGTGCCTGCCCCTTGTCGGCGGGGGGAGAGACCCAGTACTTC

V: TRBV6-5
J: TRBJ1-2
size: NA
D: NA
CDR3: CASSFDIRYGYTF
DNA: TGTGCCAGCAGCTTCGACATTCGCTATGGCTACACCTTC

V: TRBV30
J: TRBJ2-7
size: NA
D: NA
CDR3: CAWSVSHLGEQYF
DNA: TGTGCCTGGAGTGTCTCGCACCTCGGGGAGCAGTACTTC

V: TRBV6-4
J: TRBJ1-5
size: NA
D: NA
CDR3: CASSVSRGKPQHF
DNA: TGTGCCAGCAGTGTTTCCAGGGGCAAGCCCCAGCATTTT

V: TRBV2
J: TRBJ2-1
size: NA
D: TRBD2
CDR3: CASSGPSGSWNEQFF
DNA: TGTGCCAGCAGTGGACCTAGCGGGAGTTGGAATGAGCAGTTCTTC

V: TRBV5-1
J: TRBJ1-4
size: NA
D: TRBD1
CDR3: CASTLRQGDTNEKLFF
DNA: TGCGCCAGCACGCTTCGACAGGGCGACACTAATGAAAAACTGTTTTTT

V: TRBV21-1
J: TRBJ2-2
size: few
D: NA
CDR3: CATTEGGVNTGELFF
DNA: TGTGCCACCACTGAAGGGGGGGTAAACACCGGGGAGCTGTTTTTT

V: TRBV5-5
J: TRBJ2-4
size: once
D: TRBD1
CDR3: CASSQEMGQASHIQYF
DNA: TGTGCCAGCAGCCAGGAGATGGGACAGGCCTCCCACATTCAGTACTTC

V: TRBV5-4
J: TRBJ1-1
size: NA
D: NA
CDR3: CASLQQGSVRDTEAFF
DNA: TGTGCCAGCTTGCAGCAGGGGAGCGTTCGGGACACTGAAGCTTTCTTT

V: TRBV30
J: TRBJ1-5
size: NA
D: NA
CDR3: CAWRDRHNQPQHF
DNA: TGTGCCTGGAGGGACAGACACAATCAGCCCCAGCATTTT

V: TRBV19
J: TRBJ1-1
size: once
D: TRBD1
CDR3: CASSWDRAEAFF
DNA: TGTGCCAGTAGTTGGGACAGGGCTGAAGCTTTCTTT

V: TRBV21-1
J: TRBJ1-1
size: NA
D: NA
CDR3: CASSKARQSGVYTEAFF
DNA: TGTGCCAGCAGCAAAGCGAGACAGTCTGGGGTTTACACTGAAGCTTTCTTT

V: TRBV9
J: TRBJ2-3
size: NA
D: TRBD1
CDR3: CASSVEQGRTDTQYF
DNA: TGTGCCAGCAGCGTAGAACAGGGGCGCACAGATACGCAGTATTTT

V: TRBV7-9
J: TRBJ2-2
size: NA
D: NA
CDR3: CASSLAQGGTGELFF
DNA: TGTGCCAGCAGCTTAGCACAGGGAGGGACCGGGGAGCTGTTTTTT

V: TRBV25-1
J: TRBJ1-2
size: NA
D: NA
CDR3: CASKDKANYGYTF
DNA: TGTGCCAGCAAGGACAAAGCTAACTATGGCTACACCTTC